These 11 T cell receptor beta chains were all obtained from the same sample, sequenced in a study of a mutant IDH1 vaccine in newly diagnosed glioma. TCRdb keeps only in-frame clones here, not all; method: immunoSEQ multiplex PCR. The sample has approximately 92,000 clones; about four fifths are singletons. Time point described: baseline, week 1 (first vaccination visit). Treatment indicated: pre-vaccination baseline after standard-of-care therapy. The sequenced sample was PBMCs, obtained from a glioma patient treated with radiotherapy, temozolomide or both. These receptors were obtained from a man between 40 and 49 years old with glioma.

The V and J genes are TRBV10-3 and TRBJ2-5, with 11 bases identical to TRBD2. The J call may be in error: the DNA end matches TRBJ2-7 better. Germline V gene data show CDR1 as ENHRY and CDR2 as SYGVKD. The length of the CDR3 is 16 residues. The CDR3 DNA reads TGTGCCATCACCCCTAGCGGGGGGCTGACATCCTACGAGCAGTACTTC. This encodes CAITPSGGLTSYEQYF.

The chain combines TRBV5-4 with TRBJ2-7; TRBD1 aligns across 7 bases. J was trimmed by 0 bases and V by 2 bases; bases with no gene match: 2. This CDR3 has 14 residues. The germline V gene encodes CDR1 SGHNT and CDR2 YYREEE (reference sequence). The CDR3 loop reads CASSFPGGSYEQYF. The CDR3 nucleotides are TGTGCCAGCAGCTTTCCAGGGGGCTCCTACGAGCAGTACTTC.

The V call is TRBV4-1, the J call TRBJ1-1; D may be TRBD1 (5 bases). Trimming left V 2 bases short and J 0 bases short, with 16 bases between. CDR3 length: 17 residues. CDR1 and CDR2 from the germline V gene are MGHRA and YSYEKL. In DNA form, the CDR3 reads TGCGCCAGCAGCCAAAGGAGCGGGACCGCGCTGAACACTGAAGCTTTCTTT. It specifies CASSQRSGTALNTEAFF.

The chain is built from TRBV7-2 and TRBJ2-5; 8 bases agree with TRBD1. The junction had 7 bases not matched to a gene; V was cut back by 6 bases and J by 4 bases. Germline values: CDR1 SGHTA, CDR2 FQGNSA. This CDR3 has 14 amino acids. CDR3 amino acids: CASSRPGQVETQYF. CDR3 DNA sequence: TGTGCCAGCAGTCGCCCGGGACAGGTAGAGACCCAGTACTTC.

The V and J genes are TRBV19 and TRBJ2-5, with D perhaps being TRBD1 or TRBD2 (5 bases each). Germline CDR1 and CDR2: LNHDA and SQIVND (reference sequence). This CDR3 is built from 14 residues. Trimming took off 9 bases at V and 0 bases at J, with 14 bases between the two ends. The CDR3 is CASSGQANQETQYF. In DNA form, the CDR3 reads TGTGCCAGCTCGGGGCAGGCCAACCAAGAGACCCAGTACTTC.

This clone has more than one count but fewer than ten. The rearrangement links TRBV5-5 to TRBJ2-7; 7 bases are shared with TRBD1. This CDR3 spans 15 amino acids. Germline V gene lookup returns CDR1 SGHKS and CDR2 YYEKEE (reference sequence). V was pared by 3 bases and J by 3 bases, with 9 bases of the junction left unmatched. CDR3 sequence: CASSSGTASFYEQYF. CDR3 bases: TGTGCCAGCAGCTCTGGGACAGCAAGTTTCTACGAGCAGTACTTC.

In DNA, the CDR3 is TGTGCCATCAGTGAAAGTATCGGGGGTTACGAGCAGTACTTC. Translating gives CAISESIGGYEQYF. The chain combines TRBV10-3 with TRBJ2-7; D perhaps matches TRBD2 (6 bases). The CDR3 consists of 14 residues. Trimming cost V 3 bases and J 4 bases, with 13 bases left between them. CDR1 is ENHRY, CDR2 SYGVKD, per germline.

This chain joins TRBV30 and TRBJ2-7; D may be TRBD2 (5 bases). V lost 2 bases to trimming and J lost 5 bases, with 13 bases between them. Germline CDR1 is GTSNPN and CDR2 is SVGIG (reference sequence). This CDR3 is built from 13 residues. In nucleotides, the CDR3 is TGTGCCTGGAGTTCTGCTCTGGGAGACGAGCAGTACTTC. This encodes CAWSSALGDEQYF.

The chain is built from TRBV29-1 and TRBJ2-5, with D possibly being TRBD2 (5 bases). Germline V CDR1 and CDR2: SQVTM, ANQGSEA. The CDR3 consists of 12 residues. The germline V and J ends were trimmed by 5 bases and 1 base, with 8 bases remaining between them. The CDR3 nucleotides are TGCAGCGTTAGCCTAGCCCAAGAGACCCAGTACTTC. Residues: CSVSLAQETQYF.

This chain joins TRBV27 and TRBJ2-7; the D gene is possibly TRBD1 (5 bases). The V gene lost 4 bases and the J gene lost 3 bases, with 22 bases spanning the gap. CDR1 is MNHEY and CDR2 is SMNVEV in the germline V gene (reference sequence). There are 17 residues in the CDR3. Written as DNA, the CDR3 is TGTGCCAGCAGTTCCGATTATCCCTCCGACAGACGCTACGAGCAGTACTTC. It encodes CASSSDYPSDRRYEQYF.

V is TRBV7-3 and J is TRBJ2-2; D is unclear. Germline CDR1 reads SGHTA; CDR2 reads FQGTGA. This CDR3 comprises 15 residues. Trimming shortened V by 5 bases and J by 4 bases, and 14 bases separated the two germline ends. This chain's CDR3 is CASSPGFLGTGELFF. The DNA for the CDR3 is TGTGCCAGCAGCCCGGGCTTTCTCGGCACCGGGGAGCTGTTTTTT.